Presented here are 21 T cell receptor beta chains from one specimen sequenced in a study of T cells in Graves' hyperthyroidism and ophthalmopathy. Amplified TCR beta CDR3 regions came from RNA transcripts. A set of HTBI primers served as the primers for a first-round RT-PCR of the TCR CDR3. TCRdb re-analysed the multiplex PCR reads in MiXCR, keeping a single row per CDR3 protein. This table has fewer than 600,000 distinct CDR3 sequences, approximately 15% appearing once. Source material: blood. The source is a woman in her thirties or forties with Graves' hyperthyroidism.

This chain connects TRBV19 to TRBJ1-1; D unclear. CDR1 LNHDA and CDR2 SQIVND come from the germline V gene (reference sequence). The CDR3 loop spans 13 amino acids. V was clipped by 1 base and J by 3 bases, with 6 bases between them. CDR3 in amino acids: CASSIVEYTEAFF. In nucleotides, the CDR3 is TGTGCCAGTAGTATAGTAGAGTACACTGAAGCTTTCTTT.

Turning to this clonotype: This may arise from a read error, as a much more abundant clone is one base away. Written as DNA, the CDR3 is TGCAGCATTGAAAGCCAGAGCTCCTACGAGCAGTACTTC. Its translation is CSIESQSSYEQYF. The gene calls are TRBV29-1 and TRBJ2-7; D gene unclear. There are 13 residues in the CDR3. Germline lookup yields CDR1 SQVTM and CDR2 ANQGSEA.

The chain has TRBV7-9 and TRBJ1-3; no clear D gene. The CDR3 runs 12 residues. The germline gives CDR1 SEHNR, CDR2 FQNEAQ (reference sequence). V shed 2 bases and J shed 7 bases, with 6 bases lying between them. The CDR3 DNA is TGTGCCAGCAGCTTATACCTGAACACCATATATTTT. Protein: CASSLYLNTIYF.

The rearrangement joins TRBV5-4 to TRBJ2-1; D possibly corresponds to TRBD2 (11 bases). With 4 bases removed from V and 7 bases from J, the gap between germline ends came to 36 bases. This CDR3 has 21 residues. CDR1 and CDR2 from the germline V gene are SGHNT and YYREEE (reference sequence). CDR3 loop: CASSPRGTGAILAGEKNEQFF. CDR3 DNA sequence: TGTGCCAGCAGCCCAAGAGGGACAGGGGCCATACTAGCGGGAGAAAAGAATGAGCAGTTCTTC.

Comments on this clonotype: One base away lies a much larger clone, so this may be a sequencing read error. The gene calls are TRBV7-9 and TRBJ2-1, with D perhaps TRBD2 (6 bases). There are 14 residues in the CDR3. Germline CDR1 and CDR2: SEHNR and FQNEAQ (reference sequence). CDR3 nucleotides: TGTGCGGCTAACTCCGGGGGTGCTAGGGGTGAGCAGTTCTTC. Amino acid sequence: CAANSGGARGEQFF.

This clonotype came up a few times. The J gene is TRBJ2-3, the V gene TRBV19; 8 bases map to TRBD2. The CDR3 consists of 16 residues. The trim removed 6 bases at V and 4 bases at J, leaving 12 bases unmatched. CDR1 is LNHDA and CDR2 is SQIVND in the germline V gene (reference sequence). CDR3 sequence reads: CASSTTSGSGADTQYF. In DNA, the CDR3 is TGTGCCAGTAGCACTACGAGCGGGAGTGGCGCAGATACGCAGTATTTT.

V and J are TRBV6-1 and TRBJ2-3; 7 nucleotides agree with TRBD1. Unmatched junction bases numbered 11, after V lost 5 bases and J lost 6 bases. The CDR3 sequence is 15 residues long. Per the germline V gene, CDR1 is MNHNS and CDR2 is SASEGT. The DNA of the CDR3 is TGTGCCAGCAGTCCAGACAGGGACCAGTCCGATACGCAGTATTTT. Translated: CASSPDRDQSDTQYF.

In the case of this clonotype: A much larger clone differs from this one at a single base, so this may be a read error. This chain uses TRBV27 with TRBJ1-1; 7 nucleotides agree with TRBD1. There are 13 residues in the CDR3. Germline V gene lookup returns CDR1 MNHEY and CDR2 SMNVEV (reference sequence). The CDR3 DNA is TGTGCCAGCAGTTTTTATGGGACAGATGAAGCTTCCTTT. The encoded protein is CASSFYGTDEASF.

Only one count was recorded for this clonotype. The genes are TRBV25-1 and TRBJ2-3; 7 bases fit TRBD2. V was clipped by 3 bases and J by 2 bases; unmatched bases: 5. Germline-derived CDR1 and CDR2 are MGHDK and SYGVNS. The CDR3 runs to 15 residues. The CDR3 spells CASSDNAGDTDTQYF. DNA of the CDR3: TGTGCCAGCAGTGATAACGCGGGAGACACAGATACGCAGTATTTT.

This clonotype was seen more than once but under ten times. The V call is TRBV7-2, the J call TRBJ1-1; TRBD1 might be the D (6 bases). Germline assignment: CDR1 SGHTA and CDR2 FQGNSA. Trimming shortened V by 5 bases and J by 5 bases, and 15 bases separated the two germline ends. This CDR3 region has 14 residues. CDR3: CASSPTIGGTEAFF. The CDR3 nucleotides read TGTGCCAGCAGCCCCACGATAGGGGGGACTGAAGCTTTCTTT.

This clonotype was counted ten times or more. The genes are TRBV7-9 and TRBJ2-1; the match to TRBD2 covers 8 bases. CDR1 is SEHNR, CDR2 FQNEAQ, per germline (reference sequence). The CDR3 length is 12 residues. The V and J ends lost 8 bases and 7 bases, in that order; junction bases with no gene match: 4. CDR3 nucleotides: TGTGCCAGCCGGGAGGGCATAAATGAGCAGTTCTTC. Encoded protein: CASREGINEQFF.

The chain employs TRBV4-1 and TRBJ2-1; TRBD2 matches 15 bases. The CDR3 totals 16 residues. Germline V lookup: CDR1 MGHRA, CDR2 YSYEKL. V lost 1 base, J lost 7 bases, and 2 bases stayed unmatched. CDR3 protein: CASSQGGLAGGNEQFF. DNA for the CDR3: TGCGCCAGCAGCCAAGGAGGACTAGCGGGAGGGAATGAGCAGTTCTTC.

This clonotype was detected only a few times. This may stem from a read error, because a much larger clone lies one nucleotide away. The CDR3 coding sequence is TGTGCCAGCAGTTTAACAGGGTTCTCCTACGAGCAGTACTTC. Translated, it gives CASSLTGFSYEQYF. The chain combines TRBV28 with TRBJ2-7; tentatively, D is TRBD1 (6 bases). Trimming stripped 2 bases from V and 0 bases from J, with 8 bases between. CDR1 MDHEN and CDR2 SYDVKM come from the germline V gene. The CDR3 totals 14 residues. The entire variable domain, with the rest obtained from reference TRBV28 and TRBJ2-7, is as follows: DVKVTQSSRYLVKRTGEKVFLECVQDMDHENMFWYRQDPGLGLRLIYFSYDVKMKEKGDIPEGYSVSREKKERFSLILESASTNQTSMYLCASSLTGFSYEQYFGPGTRLTVT.

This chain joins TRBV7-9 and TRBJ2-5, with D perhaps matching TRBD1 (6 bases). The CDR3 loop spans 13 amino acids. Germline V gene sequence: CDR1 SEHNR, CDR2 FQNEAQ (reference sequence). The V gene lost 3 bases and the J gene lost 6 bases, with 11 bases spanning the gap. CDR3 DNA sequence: TGTGCCAGCAGCTTGGACAGTCAAAAGACCCAGTACTTC. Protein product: CASSLDSQKTQYF.

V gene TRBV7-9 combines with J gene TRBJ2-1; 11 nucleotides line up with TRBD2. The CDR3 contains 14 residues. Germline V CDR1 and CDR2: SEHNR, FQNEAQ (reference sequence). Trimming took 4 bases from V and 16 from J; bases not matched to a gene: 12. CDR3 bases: TGTGCCAGCAGCTCACTAGCGGGAGCGGTCCCTCCTTTCTTC. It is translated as CASSSLAGAVPPFF.

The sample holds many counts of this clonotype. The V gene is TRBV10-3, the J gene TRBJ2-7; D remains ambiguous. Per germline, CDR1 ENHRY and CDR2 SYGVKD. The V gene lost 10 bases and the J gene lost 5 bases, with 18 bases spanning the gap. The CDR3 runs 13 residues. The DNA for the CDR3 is TGTGCCACCGTTAAGGGTGGTACAGACGAGCAGTACTTC. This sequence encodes CATVKGGTDEQYF.

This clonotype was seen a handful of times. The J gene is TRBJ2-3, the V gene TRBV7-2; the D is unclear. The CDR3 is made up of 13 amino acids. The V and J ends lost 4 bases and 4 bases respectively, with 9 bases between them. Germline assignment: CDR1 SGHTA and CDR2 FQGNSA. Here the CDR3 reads CASSSMTADTQYF. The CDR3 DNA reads TGTGCCAGCAGCTCCATGACTGCAGATACGCAGTATTTT.

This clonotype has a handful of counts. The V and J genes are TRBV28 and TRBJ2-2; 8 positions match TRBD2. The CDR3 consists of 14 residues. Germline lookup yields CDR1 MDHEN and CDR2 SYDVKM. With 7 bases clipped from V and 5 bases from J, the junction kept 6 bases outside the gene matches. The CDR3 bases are TGTGCCAGCAAGCCGGCTAGCGGGACCGGGGAGCTGTTTTTT. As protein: CASKPASGTGELFF.

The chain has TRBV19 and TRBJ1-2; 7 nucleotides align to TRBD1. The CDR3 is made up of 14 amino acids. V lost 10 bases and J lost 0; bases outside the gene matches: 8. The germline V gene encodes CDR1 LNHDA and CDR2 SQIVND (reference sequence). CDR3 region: CAKPPTGTNYGYTF. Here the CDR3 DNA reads TGTGCCAAGCCACCGACAGGGACTAACTATGGCTACACCTTC.

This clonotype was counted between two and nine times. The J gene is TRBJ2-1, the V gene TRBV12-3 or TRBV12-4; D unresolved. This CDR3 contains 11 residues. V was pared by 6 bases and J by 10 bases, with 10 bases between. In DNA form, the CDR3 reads TGTGCCAGCAGCCAGAAAAAAGAGCAGTTCTTC. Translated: CASSQKKEQFF.

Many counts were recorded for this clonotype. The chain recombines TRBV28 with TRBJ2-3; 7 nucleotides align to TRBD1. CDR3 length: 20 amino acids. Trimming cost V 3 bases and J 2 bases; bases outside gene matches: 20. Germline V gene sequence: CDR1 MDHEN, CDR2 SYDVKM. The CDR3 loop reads CASSFSGTASTSRYTDTQYF. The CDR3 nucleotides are TGTGCCAGCAGTTTCTCGGGGACAGCTTCGACCAGCCGTTACACAGATACGCAGTATTTT.